The rows below give T cell receptor beta chains drawn from one sample of a study of T cell repertoires in cytomegalovirus infection. TCRdb re-called the reads with MiXCR, one entry per CDR3 protein. The sample contains about 440,000 distinct CDR3 sequences, around 32% of which appear only once. The sample was PBMCs. The receptors derive from a human donor in good health (CMV status not recorded). Some clones in this sample may be carry-over from other donors' samples. CDR3s leave out the opening cysteine and the closing phenylalanine or tryptophan.

J | V | CDR3
TRBJ2-1 | TRBV6-1 | ASRDGSDRVWLNEQF
TRBJ1-5 | TRBV25-1 | ASSEGGRGSSQPQH
TRBJ2-1 | TRBV12-3/TRBV12-4 | ASSFLTVTYNEQF
TRBJ1-1 | TRBV20-1 | SAYRGSTEAF
TRBJ1-4 | TRBV4-1 | ASSQEHRIL
TRBJ2-5 | TRBV15 | ATSRGQGKETQY
TRBJ1-5 | TRBV19 | ASKHDRQGVNQPQH
TRBJ2-3 | TRBV4-3 | ASSPGPRADTQY
TRBJ1-6 | TRBV6-1 | ASSEFRRYNSPLH
TRBJ2-6 | TRBV7-9 | ASSLDRGRSGANVLT
TRBJ1-5 | TRBV19 | ASLPAGPYSNQPQH
TRBJ1-2 | TRBV4-1 | ASSQGAARGPYGYT
TRBJ2-3 | TRBV9 | ASSEFPLPYWEGTDTQY
TRBJ1-5 | TRBV10-2 | ASSVSGQNNQPQH
TRBJ1-2 | TRBV5-1 | ASSLQRGYGYT
TRBJ2-3 | TRBV12-3/TRBV12-4 | AIPGQGTDTQY
TRBJ1-5 | TRBV7-2 | ASSLGTGYQPQH
TRBJ1-3 | TRBV12-3/TRBV12-4 | ASSFGGGLGNTIY
TRBJ1-1 | TRBV10-3 | AISEPRGLYTEAF
TRBJ2-1 | TRBV20-1 | SAYTSGGAAFNEQF
TRBJ2-3 | TRBV7-2 | ASSSRRGGGTDTQY
TRBJ1-1 | TRBV5-5 | ASSLRPETVSKGNTEAF
TRBJ2-1 | TRBV7-2 | ASMEWGSYNEQF
TRBJ2-7 | TRBV12-3/TRBV12-4 | ASSSGAGCHEQY
TRBJ2-1 | TRBV2 | ASRDLAGTLYEQF
TRBJ1-2 | TRBV7-2 | ASSYRTGSPLYGYT
TRBJ2-3 | TRBV12-3/TRBV12-4 | ASSQGNVDTQY
TRBJ1-3 | TRBV28 | ASSSTPTGNTIY
TRBJ2-7 | TRBV27 | ASSGPTGVYEQY
TRBJ2-2 | TRBV7-8 | ASSLDLQENFKTGELF
TRBJ2-1 | TRBV24-1 | ATSWDSPSEQF
TRBJ1-4 | TRBV4-1 | ASSREPGRGLGEKLF
TRBJ2-2 | TRBV19 | ASSVRLPNTGELF
TRBJ1-1 | TRBV6-1 | AISDGTGGDTEAL
TRBJ1-2 | TRBV4-3 | ASSQDVPPRTFTEDGYT
TRBJ1-4 | TRBV4-1 | ASSQIHRPNEKLF
TRBJ2-7 | TRBV7-9 | ASSLTQAISSYEQY
TRBJ2-6 | TRBV7-2 | ASSLVSTTRANVLT
TRBJ2-7 | TRBV4-1 | ASSQDLARTGAYEQY
TRBJ2-5 | TRBV11-2 | ASSLDGWLAGGILRETQY
TRBJ2-2 | TRBV12-3/TRBV12-4 | ASSLSGKDGELF
TRBJ1-6 | TRBV6-1 | ASSKPDLYNSPLH
TRBJ1-1 | TRBV7-2 | ASSFKSGVSEAL
TRBJ1-5 | TRBV6-9 | ASTVEDRHSNQPQH
TRBJ2-2 | TRBV6-5 | ASRDQGGNTGELF
TRBJ1-1 | TRBV6-5 | ASTPRGENTEAF
TRBJ1-3 | TRBV29-1 | SVEGRLSGNTIY
TRBJ2-3 | TRBV7-6 | ASSFALQGIATDTQY